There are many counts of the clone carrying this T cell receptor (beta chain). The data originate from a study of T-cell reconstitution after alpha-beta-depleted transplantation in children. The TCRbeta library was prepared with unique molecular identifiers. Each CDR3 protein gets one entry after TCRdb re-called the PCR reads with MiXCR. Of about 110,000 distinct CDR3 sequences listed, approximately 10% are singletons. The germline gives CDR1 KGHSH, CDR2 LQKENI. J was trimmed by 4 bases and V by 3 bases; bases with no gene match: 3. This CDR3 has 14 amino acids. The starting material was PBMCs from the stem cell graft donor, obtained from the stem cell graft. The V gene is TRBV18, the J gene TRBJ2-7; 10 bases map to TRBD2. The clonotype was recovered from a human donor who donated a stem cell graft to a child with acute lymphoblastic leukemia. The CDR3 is CASSPGTSVYEQYF. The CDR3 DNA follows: TGTGCCAGCTCACCCGGGACTAGCGTTTACGAGCAGTACTTC.